This T cell receptor beta chain was sequenced during a study of T cells and Merkel cell carcinoma outcomes. Germline V lookup: CDR1 SGHKS, CDR2 YYEKEE (reference sequence). J gave up 1 base and V 0 bases, and 5 bases lay outside the gene matches. The CDR3 has 17 amino acids. Repertoires were generated with immunoSEQ multiplex PCR, while TCRdb's copy carries only in-frame clones and drops some. Among about 2,000 clones listed, approximately 89% were seen once. This clone was seen only a few times. The chain combines TRBV5-5 with TRBJ2-7; 12 bases fit TRBD2. The material sequenced was tumor tissue from Merkel cell carcinoma. The origin of this receptor is a human donor with Merkel cell carcinoma. CDR3 protein: CASSLGTSGAFSYEQYF. As DNA, the CDR3 is TGTGCCAGCAGCTTGGGGACTAGCGGGGCGTTTTCCTACGAGCAGTACTTC.